Reported below is one T cell receptor (beta chain). Its antigen is not identified. The ends lost 0 bases at V and 8 bases at J; junction bases unmatched: 8. This CDR3 spans 16 amino acids. Germline CDR1 LGHNA, CDR2 YNFKEQ. This sample was included in a study of T cells after yellow fever vaccination. General observations from the study: Weaker in magnitude, the secondary response showed a faster peak on day 5 versus 15.

TCR cDNA was made by 5'RACE template switching, adding a universal primer site and UMIs. TCRdb re-derived calls from the 5' RACE reads in MiXCR, one entry per CDR3 protein. Of 250,000 to 300,000 distinct CDR3 sequences in the sample, approximately 5.2% were seen once. This receptor was taken from a man aged 18 to 30 who received the YFV17D yellow fever vaccine. This rearrangement joins TRBV4-2 to TRBJ2-1; 9 bases are shared with TRBD2. This material consisted of CD4+ T cells sorted from PBMCs, taken on the day of the yellow fever booster vaccination. CDR3 region: CASSQELAGGYDEQFF. The CDR3, as DNA: TGTGCCAGCAGCCAAGAACTAGCGGGTGGGTACGATGAGCAGTTCTTC.